The clone carrying this T cell receptor (beta chain) was observed a few times. Its antigen is unknown. The CDR3 has 15 residues. Germline-derived CDR1 and CDR2 are DFQATT and SNEGSKA (reference sequence). Trimming took 0 bases from V and 0 from J; bases not matched to a gene: 2. This specimen belongs to a study of T-cell memory formation after mild COVID-19. Study information: Most TCR clusters belonged to a single donor.

Notes on the study in general: Contracting CD8+ clones were enriched in EMRA, CD4+ mainly in CM and EM.

Constant-segment primers served in 5'RACE that generated TCR alpha and TCR beta cDNA libraries bearing sample barcodes and UMIs. TCRdb called the 5' RACE reads again in MiXCR, with one record for every CDR3 protein. Among under 450,000 distinct CDR3 sequences listed, around 15% were seen once. V gene TRBV20-1 combines with J gene TRBJ2-5, with 9 bases aligning to TRBD2. Sequenced material: PBMCs or a T cell subset sorted from them (not recorded which). The TCR sequence derives from a man aged 18 to 30 who had mild COVID-19 (a few samples of this study predate the infection). Cell type and time point are not known. CDR3 residues: CSAREASGDQETQYF. In DNA, the CDR3 is TGCAGTGCTAGAGAGGCTAGCGGGGACCAAGAGACCCAGTACTTC.